A single sample is the source of the 23 T cell receptor beta chains below, sequenced in a study of CD8+ T cells in alopecia areata. Documented treatment: oral pan-JAK inhibitor, 5-10 mg twice daily. Once RNA had been extracted, it was reverse transcribed into cDNA to act as the sequencing template. Only in-frame clones appear in the TCRdb table, and some are missing; sequencing was by immunoSEQ multiplex PCR. Of roughly 120,000 clones in the sample, roughly three fifths were seen once. This material consisted of CD4+ T cells sorted from blood, taken at week 24, from a patient treated with tofacitinib. These receptors all come from a human donor with alopecia areata.

The rearrangement joins TRBV7-9 to TRBJ2-5; 10 bases align to TRBD2. CDR3 length: 15 amino acids. Losses at the gene ends were 3 bases for V and 3 bases for J; bases not matched to a gene: 4. Germline V gene sequence: CDR1 SEHNR, CDR2 FQNEAQ (reference sequence). The CDR3 DNA reads TGTGCCAGCAGCTTGAGCGGGGGGGTCAAAGAGACCCAGTACTTC. Translating gives CASSLSGGVKETQYF. The entire variable domain, with the rest obtained from reference TRBV7-9 and TRBJ2-5, is as follows: DTGVSQNPRHKITKRGQNVTFRCDPISEHNRLYWYRQTLGQGPEFLTYFQNEAQLEKSRLLSDRFSAERPKGSFSTLEIQRTEQGDSAMYLCASSLSGGVKETQYFGPGTRLLVL.

The V gene is TRBV29-1, the J gene TRBJ2-6; D remains ambiguous. V was trimmed by 3 bases and J by 3 bases, leaving 6 bases between them. This CDR3 spans 13 amino acids. Germline V lookup: CDR1 SQVTM, CDR2 ANQGSEA. CDR3 loop: CSVDLGGANVLTF. The DNA for the CDR3 is TGCAGCGTTGATTTAGGTGGGGCCAACGTCCTGACTTTC.

The table lists this clone with a few counts. V gene TRBV30 combines with J gene TRBJ1-2, with a tentative D call TRBD1 (6 bases). The V gene lost 1 base and the J gene lost 7 bases, with 28 bases spanning the gap. There are 18 residues in the CDR3. The germline CDR1 and CDR2 sequences are GTSNPN and SVGIG (reference sequence). CDR3 in amino acids: CAWSGGHRQGQTLIGYTF. For the CDR3, the DNA is TGTGCCTGGAGTGGAGGACACCGCCAGGGACAAACACTAATTGGCTACACCTTC.

This clone was observed a few times. The V gene is TRBV10-3, the J gene TRBJ2-7, with D perhaps TRBD2 (5 bases). The CDR3 spans 14 residues. V was clipped by 4 bases and J by 7 bases, with 17 bases between them. Germline V gives CDR1 ENHRY, CDR2 SYGVKD. As DNA, the CDR3 is TGTGCCATCAGTGGGAGGACTGTAACGGGAGAGCAGTACTTC. Translation: CAISGRTVTGEQYF.

A few counts support this clone. The chain combines TRBV5-6 with TRBJ2-1; the D gene could be TRBD1 or TRBD2 (5 bases each). The CDR3 consists of 15 residues. Trimming pared 0 bases from V and 0 bases from J, leaving 7 bases between. Germline V CDR1 and CDR2: SGHDT, YYEEEE. The CDR3 nucleotides read TGTGCCAGCAGCTTGGAGGGGAGCTCCTACAATGAGCAGTTCTTC. This translates into CASSLEGSSYNEQFF.

In its sample, this clone was seen a few times. The genes are TRBV25-1 and TRBJ1-2; no clear D gene. Germline V gene lookup returns CDR1 MGHDK and CDR2 SYGVNS. Trimming stripped 3 bases from V and 4 bases from J, with 15 bases between. This CDR3 comprises 15 residues. In DNA form, the CDR3 reads TGTGCCAGCAGTGATGGAGGGTCATGGATCTATGGCTACACCTTC. The encoded protein is CASSDGGSWIYGYTF.

Only a few counts were recorded for this clone. The chain carries TRBV29-1 and TRBJ1-1; D is unresolved. The CDR3 totals 13 residues. Germline V CDR1 and CDR2: SQVTM, ANQGSEA. The ends were cut back, 4 bases at V and 0 bases at J, with 9 bases in the middle. Here the CDR3 reads CSVGKLLNTEAFF. CDR3 bases: TGCAGCGTTGGGAAACTGCTGAACACTGAAGCTTTCTTT.

The chain joins TRBV7-2 to TRBJ2-3; the D is unclear. Per the germline V gene, CDR1 is SGHTA and CDR2 is FQGNSA. V gave up 5 bases and J gave up 6 bases, with 6 bases separating them. The CDR3 covers 11 residues. In DNA, the CDR3 is TGTGCCAGCAGCCAACAGGATACGCAGTATTTT. Translation gives CASSQQDTQYF.

In this sample, this clone turned up once. V gene TRBV15 combines with J gene TRBJ2-7; D may be TRBD1 (6 bases). This CDR3 contains 16 residues. Per germline, CDR1 LNHNV and CDR2 YYDKDF (reference sequence). The germline V and J ends were trimmed by 0 bases and 3 bases, with 15 bases remaining between them. The CDR3: CATSRDLAQGGYEQYF. The DNA of the CDR3 is TGTGCCACCAGCAGAGATCTAGCACAGGGTGGCTACGAGCAGTACTTC.

This chain uses TRBV29-1 with TRBJ2-5; 13 bases are a match to TRBD2. The V gene end was trimmed by 6 bases and the J gene end by 4 bases; junction bases not matched to a gene: 5. The germline gives CDR1 SQVTM, CDR2 ANQGSEA. This CDR3 is built from 14 residues. DNA of the CDR3: TGCAGCGTCGGACTAGCGGGGGTGGGAGAGACCCAGTACTTC. Translated: CSVGLAGVGETQYF.

This chain joins TRBV5-1 and TRBJ1-5; possibly TRBD1 for D (5 bases). Germline CDR1 reads SGHRS; CDR2 reads YFSETQ. V lost 3 bases and J 6 bases, leaving 10 bases between the germline ends. The CDR3 length is 13 residues. This CDR3 reads CASSSGQGQPQHF. The CDR3 nucleotides read TGCGCCAGCAGCTCCGGTCAGGGTCAGCCCCAGCATTTT.

This chain uses TRBV5-4 with TRBJ2-7, with D possibly being TRBD2 (5 bases). The V end lost 0 bases, the J end lost 2 bases, and 9 bases lay between the germline ends. This CDR3 region has 14 residues. Germline V lookup: CDR1 SGHNT, CDR2 YYREEE (reference sequence). The CDR3: CASSLDPEAYEQYF. CDR3 nucleotides: TGTGCCAGCAGCTTGGATCCGGAGGCCTACGAGCAGTACTTC.

This chain joins TRBV9 and TRBJ1-2; D gene unclear. The germline CDR1 and CDR2 sequences are SGDLS and YYNGEE. V lost 2 bases, J lost 5 bases, and 7 bases lay in between. The CDR3 is 12 amino acids. CDR3 DNA: TGTGCCAGCAGCGTGTCAGTGTATGGCTACACCTTC. As protein: CASSVSVYGYTF.

The gene calls are TRBV7-2 and TRBJ1-1; no firm D call. The V and J ends lost 6 bases and 2 bases respectively, with 10 bases between them. In germline, CDR1 is SGHTA, CDR2 FQGNSA. This CDR3 has 13 residues. The CDR3 loop is CASRRPENTEAFF. The CDR3, as DNA: TGTGCCAGCAGGCGTCCCGAAAACACTGAAGCTTTCTTT. Complete variable domain (other parts from reference TRBV7-2 and TRBJ1-1): GAGVSQSPSNKVTEKGKDVELRCDPISGHTALYWYRQSLGQGLEFLIYFQGNSAPDKSGLPSDRFSAERTGGSVSTLTIQRTQQEDSAVYLCASRRPENTEAFFGQGTRLTVV.

The V gene is TRBV20-1, the J gene TRBJ2-7; D unclear. CDR3 length: 11 residues. Trimming took 5 bases from V and 6 from J, leaving 11 bases between them. The germline V gene has CDR1 DFQATT and CDR2 SNEGSKA (reference sequence). The CDR3 here is CSAPRRSEQYF. In nucleotides, the CDR3 is TGCAGTGCTCCTCGTCGGAGCGAGCAGTACTTC.

The chain has TRBV9 and TRBJ2-1, with TRBD2 as a possible D gene (7 bases). CDR1 and CDR2 from the germline V gene are SGDLS and YYNGEE. Trimming cost V 1 base and J 2 bases, with 10 bases left between them. The CDR3 totals 15 residues. The CDR3 sequence is CASSVLGGAYNEQFF. CDR3 DNA sequence: TGTGCCAGCAGCGTATTAGGGGGGGCCTACAATGAGCAGTTCTTC.

This chain joins TRBV6-6 and TRBJ2-3; D gene unclear. Trimming took 2 bases from V and 0 from J, leaving 12 bases between them. Germline CDR1 and CDR2: MNHNY and SVGAGI (reference sequence). There are 16 residues in the CDR3. As DNA, the CDR3 is TGTGCCAGCAGTTACCCGTGGTCGTCTAGCACAGATACGCAGTATTTT. Protein sequence: CASSYPWSSSTDTQYF.

The chain carries TRBV5-4 and TRBJ2-4, with D perhaps TRBD1 (5 bases). Trimming cost V 4 bases and J 1 base, with 12 bases left between them. Germline CDR1 and CDR2: SGHNT and YYREEE (reference sequence). CDR3 length: 15 amino acids. The chain's CDR3 is CASSPEQAAKNIQYF. CDR3 nucleotides: TGTGCCAGCAGCCCGGAACAGGCCGCCAAAAACATTCAGTACTTC.

The rearrangement links TRBV4-3 to TRBJ1-3; D call uncertain. The CDR3 length is 13 residues. CDR1 LGHNA and CDR2 YSLEER come from the germline V gene. Trimming left V 8 bases short and J 1 base short, with 9 bases between. This CDR3 reads CASAAGSGNTIYF. CDR3 DNA sequence: TGCGCCAGCGCAGCAGGATCTGGAAACACCATATATTTT.

This clone was seen only a few times. V gene TRBV2 combines with J gene TRBJ2-5; the D gene could be TRBD1 or TRBD2 (5 bases each). V lost 6 bases and J 4 bases, leaving 24 bases between the germline ends. In germline, CDR1 is SNHLY, CDR2 FYNNEI. CDR3 size: 17 residues. The DNA of the CDR3 is TGTGCCAGCAGGACGGGCGTCCCGTCAGGGAGAGGAGAGACCCAGTACTTC. The encoded protein is CASRTGVPSGRGETQYF.

This clone has a handful of counts. The rearrangement uses TRBV9 and TRBJ2-5; maybe TRBD2 (5 bases). V gave up 0 bases and J gave up 8 bases, with 14 bases separating them. The CDR3 covers 14 residues. Germline CDR1 and CDR2: SGDLS and YYNGEE. The CDR3 DNA is TGTGCCAGCAGCGTAGAGTCCTCAAGCGGAACCCAGTACTTC. This codes for CASSVESSSGTQYF. Variable domain in full (rest from reference TRBV9 and TRBJ2-5): DSGVTQTPKHLITATGQRVTLRCSPRSGDLSVYWYQQSLDQGLQFLIQYYNGEERAKGNILERFSAQQFPDLHSELNLSSLELGDSALYFCASSVESSSGTQYFGPGTRLLVL.

In this sample, this clone turned up once. J is TRBJ2-4 and V is TRBV12-5, with 9 bases lining up with TRBD1. Germline trimming cut 8 bases from V and 2 bases from J; bases unmatched to any gene: 7. CDR3 length: 15 amino acids. Germline loops: CDR1 LGHNT, CDR2 FRNRAP. The DNA of the CDR3 is TGTGCTAGTTCTAGGACAGGGGAAACCAAAAACATTCAGTACTTC. Translated, it gives CASSRTGETKNIQYF.

This clone has more than one count but fewer than ten. The chain carries TRBV6-5 and TRBJ2-7; weak D call: TRBD1 (5 bases). Germline CDR1 MNHEY, CDR2 SVGAGI. The CDR3 has 15 residues. V shed 2 bases and J shed 3 bases, with 14 bases lying between them. DNA for the CDR3: TGTGCCAGCAGTTACGGGGCAGGGCTGGTCTACGAGCAGTACTTC. The encoded protein is CASSYGAGLVYEQYF.